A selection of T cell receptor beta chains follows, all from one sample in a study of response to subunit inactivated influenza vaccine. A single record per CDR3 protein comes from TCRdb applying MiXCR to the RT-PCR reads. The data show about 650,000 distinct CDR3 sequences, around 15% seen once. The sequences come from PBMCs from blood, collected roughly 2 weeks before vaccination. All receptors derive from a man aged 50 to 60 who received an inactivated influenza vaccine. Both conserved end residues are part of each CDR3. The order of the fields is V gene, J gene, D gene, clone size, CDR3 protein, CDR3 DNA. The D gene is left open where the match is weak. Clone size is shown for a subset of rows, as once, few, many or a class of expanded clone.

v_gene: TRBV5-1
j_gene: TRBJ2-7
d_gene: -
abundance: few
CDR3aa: CASSLVWGRTPSYEQYF
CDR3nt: TGCGCCAGCAGCTTGGTATGGGGCAGGACCCCCTCCTACGAGCAGTACTTC

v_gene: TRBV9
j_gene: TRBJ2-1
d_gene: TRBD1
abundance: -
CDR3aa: CASSPGTGAVNEQFF
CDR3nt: TGTGCCAGCAGCCCAGGGACAGGGGCGGTCAATGAGCAGTTCTTC

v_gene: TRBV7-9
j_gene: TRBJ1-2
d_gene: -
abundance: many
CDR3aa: CASSSSGTPPGYTF
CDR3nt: TGTGCCAGCAGCTCCTCCGGGACGCCCCCGGGCTACACCTTC

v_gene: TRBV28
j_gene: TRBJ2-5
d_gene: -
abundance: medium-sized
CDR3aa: CASSFWGPWETQYF
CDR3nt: TGTGCCAGCAGTTTTTGGGGGCCCTGGGAGACCCAGTACTTC

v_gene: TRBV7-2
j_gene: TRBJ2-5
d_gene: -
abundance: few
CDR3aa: CASSLEASSPISRRYF
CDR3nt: TGTGCCAGCAGCTTAGAAGCGTCCAGCCCGATATCTCGACGGTACTTC

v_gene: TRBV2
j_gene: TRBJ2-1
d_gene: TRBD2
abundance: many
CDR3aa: CASSLGLAGTEQFF
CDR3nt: TGTGCCAGCAGTCTTGGACTAGCGGGCACTGAGCAGTTCTTC

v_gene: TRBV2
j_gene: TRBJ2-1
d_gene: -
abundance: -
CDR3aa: CASKGRGMYDEQFF
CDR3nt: TGTGCCAGCAAGGGCAGGGGAATGTATGATGAGCAGTTCTTC

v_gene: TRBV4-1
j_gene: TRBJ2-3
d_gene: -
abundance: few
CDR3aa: CASSPGTTEDTQYF
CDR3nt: TGCGCCAGCAGCCCCGGGACAACCGAAGATACGCAGTATTTT

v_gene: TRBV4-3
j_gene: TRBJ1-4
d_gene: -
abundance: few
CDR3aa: CASSQDSPGVSGKLFF
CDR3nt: TGCGCCAGCAGCCAAGATAGCCCTGGGGTCTCCGGAAAACTGTTTTTT

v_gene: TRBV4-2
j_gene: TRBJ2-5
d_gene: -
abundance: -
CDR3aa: CASSQGAREETQYF
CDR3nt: TGTGCCAGCAGCCAAGGGGCTAGGGAGGAGACCCAGTACTTC

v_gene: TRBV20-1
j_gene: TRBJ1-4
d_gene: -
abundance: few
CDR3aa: CSASLQQGSGEKLFF
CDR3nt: TGCAGTGCTAGTTTACAACAGGGAAGCGGTGAAAAACTGTTTTTT

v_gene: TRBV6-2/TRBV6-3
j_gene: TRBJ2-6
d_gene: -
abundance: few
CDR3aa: CASSLLSGANVLTF
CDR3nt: TGTGCCAGCAGCCTCCTCTCTGGGGCCAACGTCCTGACTTTC

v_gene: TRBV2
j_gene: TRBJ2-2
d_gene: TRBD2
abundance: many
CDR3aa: CASSEVGTSGGAGELFF
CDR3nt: TGTGCCAGCAGTGAAGTAGGGACTAGCGGGGGGGCCGGGGAGCTGTTTTTT

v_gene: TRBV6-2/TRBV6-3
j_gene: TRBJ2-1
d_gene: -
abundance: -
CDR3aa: CASSYRPYNEQFF
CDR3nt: TGTGCCAGCAGTTACCGGCCCTACAATGAGCAGTTCTTC

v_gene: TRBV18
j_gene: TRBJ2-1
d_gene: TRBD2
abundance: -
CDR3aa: CASSPTTSGRRVEQFF
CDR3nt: TGTGCCAGCTCACCAACAACTAGCGGGAGGCGGGTTGAGCAGTTCTTC

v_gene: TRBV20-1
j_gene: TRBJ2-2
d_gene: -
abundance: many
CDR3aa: CSARGPLNTGELFF
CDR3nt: TGCAGTGCTAGAGGACCCCTGAACACCGGGGAGCTGTTTTTT

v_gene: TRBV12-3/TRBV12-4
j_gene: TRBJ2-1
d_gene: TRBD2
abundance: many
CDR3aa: CASTLTSGYSYNEQFF
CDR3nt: TGTGCCAGCACCCTGACTAGCGGGTACTCCTACAATGAGCAGTTCTTC

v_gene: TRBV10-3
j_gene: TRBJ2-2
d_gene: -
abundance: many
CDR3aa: CAVRSTGELFF
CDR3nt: TGTGCCGTGCGCAGCACCGGGGAGCTGTTTTTT

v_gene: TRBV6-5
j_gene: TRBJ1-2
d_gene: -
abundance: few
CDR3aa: CASSYSRAAMDGYTF
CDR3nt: TGTGCCAGCAGTTACTCGAGGGCAGCTATGGATGGCTACACCTTC

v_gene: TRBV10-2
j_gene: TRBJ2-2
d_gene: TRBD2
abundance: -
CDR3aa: CASRSPTSGGNTGELFF
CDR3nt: TGCGCCAGCAGGAGCCCGACTAGCGGGGGGAACACCGGGGAGCTGTTTTTT

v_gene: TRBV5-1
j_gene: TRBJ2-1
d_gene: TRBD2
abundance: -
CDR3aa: CASSLTSGMSSYNEQFF
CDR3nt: TGCGCCAGCAGCTTGACTAGCGGGATGTCCTCCTACAATGAGCAGTTCTTC

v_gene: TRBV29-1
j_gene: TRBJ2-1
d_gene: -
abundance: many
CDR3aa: CSVESSAREQFF
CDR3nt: TGCAGCGTTGAATCGTCTGCCAGAGAGCAGTTCTTC

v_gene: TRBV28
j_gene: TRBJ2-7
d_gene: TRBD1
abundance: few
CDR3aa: CASSSQGTGRREQYF
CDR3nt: TGTGCCAGCAGTTCCCAGGGGACAGGGCGCCGCGAGCAGTACTTC

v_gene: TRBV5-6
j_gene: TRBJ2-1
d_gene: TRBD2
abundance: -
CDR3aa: CASSPSSSGGHSYNEQFF
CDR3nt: TGTGCCAGCAGCCCAAGCTCTAGCGGGGGGCACTCCTACAATGAGCAGTTCTTC

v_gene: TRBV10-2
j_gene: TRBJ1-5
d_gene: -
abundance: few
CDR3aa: CASSDPGQYSNQPQHF
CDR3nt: TGCGCCAGCAGTGACCCCGGACAGTATAGCAATCAGCCCCAGCATTTT

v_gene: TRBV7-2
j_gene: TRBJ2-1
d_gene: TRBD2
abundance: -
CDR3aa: CASSPPRTSGGSFPQNEQFF
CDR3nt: TGTGCCAGCAGCCCCCCCCGGACTAGCGGGGGGTCTTTCCCACAAAATGAGCAGTTCTTC

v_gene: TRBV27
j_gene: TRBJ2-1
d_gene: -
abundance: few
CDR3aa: CASIVKVGSYNEQFF
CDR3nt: TGTGCCAGCATCGTCAAGGTCGGCTCCTACAATGAGCAGTTCTTC

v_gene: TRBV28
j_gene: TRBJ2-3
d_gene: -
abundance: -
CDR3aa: CASSLKGWGGDTQYF
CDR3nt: TGTGCCAGCAGTTTAAAAGGGTGGGGCGGCGATACGCAGTATTTT

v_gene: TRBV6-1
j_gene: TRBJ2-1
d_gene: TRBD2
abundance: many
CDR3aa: CASRKLAANNEQFF
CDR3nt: TGTGCCAGCAGAAAACTAGCGGCTAACAATGAGCAGTTCTTC

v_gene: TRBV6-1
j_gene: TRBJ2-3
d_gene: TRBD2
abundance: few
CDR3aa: CASRTSGRDSTDTQYF
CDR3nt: TGTGCCAGCAGGACTAGCGGGAGGGATAGCACAGATACGCAGTATTTT

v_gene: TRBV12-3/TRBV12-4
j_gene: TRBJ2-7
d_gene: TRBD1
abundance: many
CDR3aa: CASSAPTGWKEQYF
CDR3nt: TGTGCCAGCAGTGCCCCGACAGGGTGGAAAGAGCAGTACTTC

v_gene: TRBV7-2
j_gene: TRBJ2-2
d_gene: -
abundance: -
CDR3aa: CASSHSTGRGSTGELFF
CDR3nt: TGTGCCAGCAGCCACTCGACGGGGCGGGGATCCACCGGGGAGCTGTTTTTT